A selection of T cell receptor beta chains follows, all from one sample in a study of OX40 agonist ivuxolimab in advanced cancers. The repertoire was sequenced with immunoSEQ multiplex PCR; TCRdb's copy has only in-frame clones and lacks some. The repertoire includes about 48,000 clones, 70% to 90% of them detected once, and 1.5% to 2% sits in the top ten. This sample comprised CD4+ or CD8+ T cells sorted from blood, obtained in a trial of the OX40 agonist ivuxolimab. The receptors were sampled from an adult with an advanced solid tumor such as melanoma, head and neck, liver or kidney cancer. Each CDR3 is given with its conserved first and last residue. Fields, in order: J gene, D gene, V gene, clone size, CDR3 DNA, CDR3 protein. D genes are given only for firm matches. Size tells how often a clone was seen (once, few, many) or the class of an expanded clone, and some rows leave it out.

>TRBJ2-1|TRBD1|TRBV6-1|NA
TGTGCCAGCACCCCAGGACAGGGTTTCCATGAGCAGTTCTTC
CASTPGQGFHEQFF
>TRBJ1-2|NA|TRBV9|NA
TGTGCCAGCAGCCCGGACACTAACTATGGCTACACCTTC
CASSPDTNYGYTF
>TRBJ1-2|NA|TRBV7-9|NA
TGTGCCAGCAGCTCCAGCCAGGGTGGAGTTGGCTACACCTTC
CASSSSQGGVGYTF
>TRBJ2-7|NA|TRBV7-2|NA
TGTGCCAGCAGTCCAGGGATAAACGAGCAGTACTTC
CASSPGINEQYF
>TRBJ1-6|TRBD1|TRBV29-1|NA
TGCAGCGCCCGAGGGGGCTCAACTAATTCACCCCTCCACTTT
CSARGGSTNSPLHF
>TRBJ2-5|TRBD1|TRBV19|NA
TGTGCCAGTAGTAAGGGCAGGGGGACCCTTCAGGAGACCCAGTACTTC
CASSKGRGTLQETQYF
>TRBJ1-2|TRBD1|TRBV14|NA
TGTGCCAGCAGCCAACTGGGACAGGGCTATGGCTACACCTTC
CASSQLGQGYGYTF
>TRBJ2-3|NA|TRBV7-8|NA
TGTGCCAGCAGCCCCCGGCAGGGCGCAGATACGCAGTATTTT
CASSPRQGADTQYF
>TRBJ2-2|TRBD2|TRBV11-2|NA
TGTGCCAGCAGCTTAGCGGCTAGCGGCGACACCGGGGAGCTGTTTTTT
CASSLAASGDTGELFF
>TRBJ2-1|NA|TRBV27|NA
TGTGCCAGCAGTTTGGGGGGTGTGCAGTTCTTC
CASSLGGVQFF
>TRBJ1-2|NA|TRBV7-9|NA
TGTGCCAGCAGCTTAGCCCGGACGGTCAAACAGCTCACCGGCTATGGCTACACCTTC
CASSLARTVKQLTGYGYTF
>TRBJ2-7|TRBD1|TRBV5-1|large
TGCGCCAGCAAGCCCATGGGACAGGGTTCCTACGAGCAGTACTTC
CASKPMGQGSYEQYF
>TRBJ2-5|NA|TRBV6-5|NA
TGTGCCAGCAGGCGGGCCGCGGCAGAGACCCAGTACTTC
CASRRAAAETQYF
>TRBJ1-4|NA|TRBV2|once
TGTGCCAGCAAGGGACGGACAACTAATGAAAAACTGTTTTTT
CASKGRTTNEKLFF
>TRBJ2-3|NA|TRBV5-1|NA
TGCGCCAGCAGCTTAGTCAGTAGCACAGATACGCAGTATTTT
CASSLVSSTDTQYF
>TRBJ1-1|NA|TRBV13|NA
TGTGCCAGCAGCCGGGAGAAGAGGGGCACTGAAGCTTTCTTT
CASSREKRGTEAFF
>TRBJ1-1|NA|TRBV5-1|once
TGCGCCAGCAGCTTGACGGTGAACACTGAAGCTTTCTTT
CASSLTVNTEAFF
>TRBJ2-1|TRBD2|TRBV9|NA
TGTGCCAGCAGCCCACTAGCGGGAGGGAAGTTCTTC
CASSPLAGGKFF
>TRBJ2-1|TRBD2|TRBV7-9|NA
TGTGCCAGCAGCTTAGGTAGCGGGGGACCCTACAATGAGCAGTTCTTC
CASSLGSGGPYNEQFF
>TRBJ1-6|NA|TRBV4-1|NA
TGCGCCAGCAGCCAAGGAGGGAGCTCCTATAATTCACCCCTCCACTTT
CASSQGGSSYNSPLHF
>TRBJ2-2|TRBD1|TRBV5-4|NA
TGTGCCAGCAGCACGGTACAGGGGGCTAAAACCGGGGAGCTGTTTTTT
CASSTVQGAKTGELFF
>TRBJ2-7|NA|TRBV28|NA
TGTGCCAGCGAAGGGGGAACTTACGAGCAGTACTTC
CASEGGTYEQYF
>TRBJ2-1|NA|TRBV9|NA
TGTGCCAGCAGCGTAGTTGGGGTGAACTCCTACAATGAGCAGTTCTTC
CASSVVGVNSYNEQFF
>TRBJ2-3|TRBD2|TRBV5-6|NA
TGTGCCAGCAGCTTGGCCAACGAGCGGGGGGGTCTCACAGATACGCAGTATTTT
CASSLANERGGLTDTQYF
>TRBJ2-1|NA|TRBV4-1|NA
TGCGCCAGCAGCCCAGATGGGGCAGGGAGATACAATGAGCAGTTCTTC
CASSPDGAGRYNEQFF
>TRBJ1-2|TRBD1|TRBV2|NA
TGTGCCAGCAGTGAGGACAGGGGGCATGGCTACACCTTC
CASSEDRGHGYTF
>TRBJ1-5|TRBD1|TRBV11-2|NA
TGTGCCAGCAGCTTGGGACAGGGAGGCAATCAGCCCCAGCATTTT
CASSLGQGGNQPQHF
>TRBJ2-3|NA|TRBV6-5|NA
TGTGCCAGCAGTTACTTGGGGGGTATCACAGATACGCAGTATTTT
CASSYLGGITDTQYF
>TRBJ2-7|TRBD2|TRBV2|NA
TGTGCCAGCATAGCGGGAGCGAGCTACGAGCAGTACTTC
CASIAGASYEQYF
>TRBJ2-7|NA|TRBV25-1|NA
TGTGCCAGCAGTGAATATACCGGGAATACTGAGCAGTACTTC
CASSEYTGNTEQYF
>TRBJ2-2|TRBD2|TRBV7-2|NA
TGTGCCAGCAGCTTGACTAGCTTCAACACCGGGGAGCTGTTTTTT
CASSLTSFNTGELFF
>TRBJ2-2|TRBD1|TRBV7-2|NA
TGTGCCAGCAGCTGGGGACAGCACACCGGGGAGCTGTTTTTT
CASSWGQHTGELFF
>TRBJ2-7|TRBD1|TRBV6-5|NA
TGTGCCAGCAGCACCGACAGGGTGACCTACGAGCAGTACTTC
CASSTDRVTYEQYF
>TRBJ2-7|NA|TRBV10-3|NA
TGTGCCATCAGTGAGTCGACTAGCTCCTACGAGCAGTACTTC
CAISESTSSYEQYF
>TRBJ1-5|NA|TRBV7-6|NA
TGTGCCAGCAGCGCCCCCGGGACAAATCAGCCCCAGCATTTT
CASSAPGTNQPQHF
>TRBJ2-2|NA|TRBV5-1|NA
TGCGCCAGCAGCTTGGAGCCAGTCGCCGGGGAGCTGTTTTTT
CASSLEPVAGELFF
>TRBJ2-7|NA|TRBV7-3|NA
TGTGCCAGCAGGCGTGACAGCGGCGGGGGCCCCTCCGAGCAGTACTTC
CASRRDSGGGPSEQYF
>TRBJ2-7|TRBD1|TRBV4-1|NA
TGCGCCAGCAGCCAAGATCGGGACAGACACTACGAGCAGTACTTC
CASSQDRDRHYEQYF
>TRBJ1-2|NA|TRBV14|NA
TGTGCCAGCAGCCCCCACAGGGACTATGGCTACACCTTC
CASSPHRDYGYTF
>TRBJ2-3|NA|TRBV19|NA
TGTGCCAGTAGTAAGCCCTCGTTGTTTCAGACTCCTAGCACAGATACGCAGTATTTT
CASSKPSLFQTPSTDTQYF
>TRBJ2-7|TRBD2|TRBV7-6|NA
TGTGCCAGCAGCTCTCTAGCGGGATTTACCCGGGACGAGCAGTACTTC
CASSSLAGFTRDEQYF